These T cell receptor beta chains were read from a single sample in a study of siplizumab effects on memory and regulatory T cells. Sequencing was performed with immunoSEQ multiplex PCR; in TCRdb, only in-frame clones are kept and a portion is missing. The profile shows over 95,000 clones, around 95% of them singletons. Material for sequencing was non-Treg CD4+ T cells sorted from blood. These receptors were collected from a human donor in good health. Both conserved end residues are part of each CDR3. The D gene is left open where the match is weak. The size of a clone is reported for some rows only, either as once, few or many, or as a class for expanded clones.

clone size: .
D gene: .
J gene: TRBJ2-5
V gene: TRBV7-3
CDR3 protein: CASSWTPQETQYF
CDR3 DNA: TGTGCCAGCAGCTGGACACCCCAAGAGACCCAGTACTTC

clone size: .
D gene: .
J gene: TRBJ1-1
V gene: TRBV6-1
CDR3 protein: CASSDLGIGRSEAFF
CDR3 DNA: TGTGCCAGCAGTGATCTAGGGATCGGGAGGTCTGAAGCTTTCTTT

clone size: .
D gene: .
J gene: TRBJ1-1
V gene: TRBV5-6
CDR3 protein: CASSFRAALRGTEAFF
CDR3 DNA: TGTGCCAGCAGCTTTAGGGCGGCCCTTCGGGGCACTGAAGCTTTCTTT

clone size: .
D gene: .
J gene: TRBJ1-3
V gene: TRBV7-3
CDR3 protein: CASSLTNQASGNTIYF
CDR3 DNA: TGTGCCAGCAGCTTAACGAATCAGGCCTCTGGAAACACCATATATTTT

clone size: .
D gene: .
J gene: TRBJ1-2
V gene: TRBV19
CDR3 protein: CASQEGAVSGYTF
CDR3 DNA: TGTGCCAGTCAGGAAGGGGCAGTATCTGGCTACACCTTC

clone size: .
D gene: .
J gene: TRBJ2-7
V gene: TRBV6-6
CDR3 protein: CASSYFSYEQYF
CDR3 DNA: TGTGCCAGCAGTTACTTCAGTTACGAGCAGTACTTC

clone size: .
D gene: TRBD2
J gene: TRBJ2-5
V gene: TRBV4-1
CDR3 protein: CASSLPWRGGEETQYF
CDR3 DNA: TGCGCCAGCAGCCTCCCATGGCGGGGGGGAGAAGAGACCCAGTACTTC

clone size: .
D gene: .
J gene: TRBJ1-2
V gene: TRBV7-9
CDR3 protein: CASSLNAQGHGYTF
CDR3 DNA: TGTGCCAGCAGCTTAAACGCACAGGGTCATGGCTACACCTTC

clone size: .
D gene: TRBD1
J gene: TRBJ2-5
V gene: TRBV6-6
CDR3 protein: CASTPGTAQETQYF
CDR3 DNA: TGTGCCAGCACCCCCGGGACAGCCCAAGAGACCCAGTACTTC

clone size: .
D gene: TRBD1
J gene: TRBJ2-1
V gene: TRBV19
CDR3 protein: CASSIPGQGTYEQFF
CDR3 DNA: TGTGCCAGTAGTATACCGGGACAGGGTACGTATGAGCAGTTCTTC

clone size: .
D gene: .
J gene: TRBJ1-6
V gene: TRBV6-5
CDR3 protein: CASTQGVSYNSPLHF
CDR3 DNA: TGTGCCAGCACCCAAGGGGTCTCCTATAATTCACCCCTCCACTTT

clone size: .
D gene: TRBD1
J gene: TRBJ1-4
V gene: TRBV15
CDR3 protein: CATGLRQGANEKLFF
CDR3 DNA: TGTGCCACCGGCCTCCGACAGGGGGCTAATGAAAAACTGTTTTTT

clone size: .
D gene: TRBD1
J gene: TRBJ1-2
V gene: TRBV19
CDR3 protein: CASRLGQGTNYGYTF
CDR3 DNA: TGTGCCAGTAGGTTGGGACAGGGGACTAACTATGGCTACACCTTC

clone size: .
D gene: .
J gene: TRBJ2-5
V gene: TRBV7-6
CDR3 protein: CASSLGTLETQYF
CDR3 DNA: TGTGCCAGCAGCTTAGGGACATTAGAGACCCAGTACTTC

clone size: .
D gene: .
J gene: TRBJ1-5
V gene: TRBV6-5
CDR3 protein: CASSPGHVGNQPQHF
CDR3 DNA: TGTGCCAGCAGTCCGGGACATGTAGGCAATCAGCCCCAGCATTTT

clone size: .
D gene: TRBD1
J gene: TRBJ2-1
V gene: TRBV6-5
CDR3 protein: CASSRKQGYNEQFF
CDR3 DNA: TGTGCCAGCAGTCGAAAACAGGGGTACAATGAGCAGTTCTTC

clone size: .
D gene: TRBD2
J gene: TRBJ2-1
V gene: TRBV7-2
CDR3 protein: CASSLVPSGYNEQFF
CDR3 DNA: TGTGCCAGCAGCTTAGTCCCTAGCGGCTACAATGAGCAGTTCTTC

clone size: .
D gene: TRBD1
J gene: TRBJ2-7
V gene: TRBV9
CDR3 protein: CASSVAEGTGSYEQYF
CDR3 DNA: TGTGCCAGCAGCGTAGCCGAGGGGACAGGGAGCTACGAGCAGTACTTC

clone size: .
D gene: .
J gene: TRBJ1-3
V gene: TRBV11-2
CDR3 protein: CASSLVGGGNTIYF
CDR3 DNA: TGTGCCAGCAGCTTAGTTGGGGGAGGAAACACCATATATTTT

clone size: .
D gene: .
J gene: TRBJ1-2
V gene: TRBV30
CDR3 protein: CAWRVGAGGYTF
CDR3 DNA: TGTGCCTGGAGAGTCGGGGCCGGTGGCTACACCTTC

clone size: .
D gene: TRBD1
J gene: TRBJ1-1
V gene: TRBV2
CDR3 protein: CASSLARGTEAFF
CDR3 DNA: TGTGCCAGCAGTCTGGCCAGGGGGACTGAAGCTTTCTTT

clone size: .
D gene: .
J gene: TRBJ1-2
V gene: TRBV5-1
CDR3 protein: CASSFDTNYGYTF
CDR3 DNA: TGCGCCAGCAGCTTTGACACCAACTATGGCTACACCTTC

clone size: .
D gene: TRBD1
J gene: TRBJ1-1
V gene: TRBV4-1
CDR3 protein: CASSQEGRQGASEAFF
CDR3 DNA: TGCGCCAGCAGCCAAGAAGGGAGACAGGGGGCTAGTGAAGCTTTCTTT

clone size: .
D gene: TRBD1
J gene: TRBJ1-5
V gene: TRBV2
CDR3 protein: CASGRDRAQPQHF
CDR3 DNA: TGTGCCAGCGGACGGGACAGGGCACAGCCCCAGCATTTT

clone size: .
D gene: TRBD1
J gene: TRBJ1-1
V gene: TRBV4-1
CDR3 protein: CASSQVSQGGRNTEAFF
CDR3 DNA: TGCGCCAGCAGCCAAGTGTCCCAGGGGGGCAGGAACACTGAAGCTTTCTTT

clone size: few
D gene: .
J gene: TRBJ2-7
V gene: TRBV11-2
CDR3 protein: CASSSRPYEQYF
CDR3 DNA: TGTGCCAGCAGCTCGCGGCCCTACGAGCAGTACTTC

clone size: .
D gene: .
J gene: TRBJ2-1
V gene: TRBV28
CDR3 protein: CASSSRTAYNEQFF
CDR3 DNA: TGTGCCAGCAGTAGCCGGACAGCCTACAATGAGCAGTTCTTC

clone size: .
D gene: .
J gene: TRBJ1-1
V gene: TRBV10-1
CDR3 protein: CASSGQLNTEAFF
CDR3 DNA: TGCGCCAGCAGTGGACAGTTAAACACTGAAGCTTTCTTT

clone size: .
D gene: .
J gene: TRBJ1-2
V gene: TRBV2
CDR3 protein: CASMATVDNYGYTF
CDR3 DNA: TGTGCCAGCATGGCGACAGTGGATAACTATGGCTACACCTTC